Listed below are T cell receptor beta chains from one sample, sequenced in a study of blood T cell repertoires in COVID-19. The table came from immunoSEQ multiplex PCR; TCRdb's copy has only in-frame clones and leaves some out. The sample includes roughly 220,000 clones, roughly 80% of them seen just once. The sequenced material came from peripheral blood. The receptors originated from a woman in her 70s with acute or convalescent COVID-19. Each CDR3 is given with its conserved first and last residue. A D gene is named only where the DNA matches it firmly. Clone size is shown for a subset of rows, as once, few, many or a class of expanded clone.

14	TRBV5-8	-	TRBJ2-1	-	TGTGCCAGCAGCTCTATAGCGGTACGCAATGAGCAGTTCTTC	CASSSIAVRNEQFF
13	TRBV30	TRBD1	TRBJ1-2	once	TGTGCCTGGCACCGACAGGGGGCCTATGGCTACACCTTC	CAWHRQGAYGYTF
15	TRBV5-1	TRBD1	TRBJ1-4	-	TGCGCCAGCAGCTTGGGAGGGACAGGGGATGAAAAACTGTTTTTT	CASSLGGTGDEKLFF
16	TRBV4-1	-	TRBJ2-7	-	TGCGCCAGCAGCCAAGAAGGGGGGGTCCAACCCTACGAGCAGTACTTC	CASSQEGGVQPYEQYF
12	TRBV12-3/TRBV12-4	TRBD1	TRBJ2-7	many	TGTGCCAGCAGCACACAGGGGTGGGAGCAGTACTTC	CASSTQGWEQYF
12	TRBV2	-	TRBJ1-1	-	TGTGCCAGCAGTGTTAGGAACACTGAAGCTTTCTTT	CASSVRNTEAFF
15	TRBV4-1	-	TRBJ2-3	-	TGCGCCAGCAGCCAAGGGGCGGGCCTCAGTGATACGCAGTATTTT	CASSQGAGLSDTQYF
16	TRBV18	-	TRBJ1-2	-	TGTGCCAGCTCACCATACACGCAGGGCGGCAACTATGGCTACACCTTC	CASSPYTQGGNYGYTF
13	TRBV7-3	TRBD1	TRBJ1-1	-	TGTGCCAGCAGCTTAGACAGGGAGACTGAAGCTTTCTTT	CASSLDRETEAFF
14	TRBV20-1	TRBD2	TRBJ2-7	-	TGCAGTGCTAGTGGGGCTAGCGGGGCCTACGAGCAGTACTTC	CSASGASGAYEQYF
15	TRBV15	TRBD1	TRBJ1-1	few	TGTGCCACCAGCAGAGAGGCAGGGGGCGCAACTGAAGCTTTCTTT	CATSREAGGATEAFF
15	TRBV27	TRBD2	TRBJ2-7	-	TGTGCCAGCAGCCCCGGGACTAGTTGGGTCTACGAGCAGTACTTC	CASSPGTSWVYEQYF
12	TRBV7-9	-	TRBJ2-7	-	TGTGCCAGCAGCCGACTAGACCACGAGCAGTACTTC	CASSRLDHEQYF
14	TRBV6-5	-	TRBJ2-5	-	TGTGCCAGCAGTTACTCTTGGGGGGAAGAGACCCAGTACTTC	CASSYSWGEETQYF
15	TRBV11-2	-	TRBJ2-5	-	TGTGCCAGCAGCGTTGCGGCAGGGTCCCAAGAGACCCAGTACTTC	CASSVAAGSQETQYF
12	TRBV2	-	TRBJ2-5	-	TGTGCCAGCAGTGAAAGGGGAGAGACCCAGTACTTC	CASSERGETQYF
13	TRBV12-3/TRBV12-4	-	TRBJ1-1	-	TGTGCCAGCAGTTTAGCTGGCGGCACTGAAGCTTTCTTT	CASSLAGGTEAFF
17	TRBV3-1/TRBV3-2	TRBD2	TRBJ2-7	-	TGTGCCAGCAGCCAATCAGCCCTAGCGGGGGACTCCTACGAGCAGTACTTC	CASSQSALAGDSYEQYF
14	TRBV14	TRBD1	TRBJ2-3	-	TGTGCCAGCAGCCGGGACAGCGTCGGAGATACGCAGTATTTT	CASSRDSVGDTQYF
13	TRBV11-2	-	TRBJ2-2	few	TGTGCCAGCAGCTCAGGACAGTTCGGGGAGCTGTTTTTT	CASSSGQFGELFF
12	TRBV6-4	-	TRBJ2-1	-	TGTGCCAGCAGCAACGAGGGGACAAAGCAGTTCTTC	CASSNEGTKQFF
13	TRBV10-2	TRBD1	TRBJ2-2	-	TGCGCCATGGGACAGATGAACACCGGGGAGCTGTTTTTT	CAMGQMNTGELFF
13	TRBV14	-	TRBJ1-6	-	TGTGCCAGCAGCGGACAGTTTAATTCACCCCTCCACTTT	CASSGQFNSPLHF
11	TRBV20-1	-	TRBJ2-7	-	TGCAAAGCCGGGACACCCTACGAGCAGTACTTC	CKAGTPYEQYF
14	TRBV2	TRBD1	TRBJ2-2	-	TGTGCCAGCATTAAGACAGGGCTCACCGGGGAGCTGTTTTTT	CASIKTGLTGELFF
17	TRBV3-1/TRBV3-2	TRBD1	TRBJ1-5	-	TGTGCCAGCAGCTTCTCCGGCGGGACAGGGGGTTTTCAGCCCCAGCATTTT	CASSFSGGTGGFQPQHF
16	TRBV15	TRBD2	TRBJ2-4	-	TGTGCCACCAGCAGTGGACTAGCGGGAGCCAAAAACATTCAGTACTTC	CATSSGLAGAKNIQYF
15	TRBV7-2	-	TRBJ2-1	-	TGTGCCAGCAGCTTAGTTTTGGGACTCTACAATGAGCAGTTCTTC	CASSLVLGLYNEQFF
14	TRBV19	-	TRBJ1-5	-	TGTGCCAGTAGTATGTCCAGGGCCTATCAGCCCCAGCATTTT	CASSMSRAYQPQHF
15	TRBV7-9	TRBD1	TRBJ2-1	-	TGTGCCAGCAGCCCTCAGAGGACAGGCTACAATGAGCAGTTCTTC	CASSPQRTGYNEQFF
16	TRBV18	TRBD2	TRBJ2-2	-	TGTGCCAGCTCATATCCCGGGACTACTAACACCGGGGAGCTGTTTTTT	CASSYPGTTNTGELFF
13	TRBV2	-	TRBJ1-4	-	TGTGCCAGCAGTGCAAATGGAGTTGAAAAACTGTTTTTT	CASSANGVEKLFF